The table lists the clone carrying this TCR beta chain with a count of one. Profiling relied on immunoSEQ multiplex PCR, and the TCRdb table lists in-frame clones only, not all of them. The sample lists hundreds of thousands of clones; roughly 90% were seen once. The data originate from a study of shared T cell receptors in the human thymus. The CDR3 covers 19 residues. Trimming pared 1 base from V and 4 bases from J, leaving 23 bases between. Looked up from germline, CDR1 is MGHRA and CDR2 is YSYEKL. These data were also reused for a study on human thymus T cells.

The source is a boy under two years old with a congenital heart defect. The sequencing sample was made of thymocytes. This sequence joins TRBV4-1 and TRBJ2-1; weak D call: TRBD2 (6 bases). The CDR3 is CASSQGGLRDLMIYNEQFF. CDR3 bases: TGCGCCAGCAGCCAAGGGGGCTTAAGGGACTTGATGATTTACAATGAGCAGTTCTTC.